What follows are 32 T cell receptor beta chains derived from one specimen sequenced in a study of shared clonotypes between healthy human individuals. Sequencing used immunoSEQ multiplex PCR; TCRdb keeps in-frame clones, though not all of them. The data hold over 1.4 million clones, with roughly 97% observed a single time. Sequencing was performed on naive CD4+ T cells sorted from blood. As for subset: CD45RA+ positively selected. The receptors derive from a man aged 25 to 40 in good health.

The V and J genes are TRBV9 and TRBJ2-2, with 12 bases matching TRBD1. This CDR3 is built from 18 residues. In germline, CDR1 is SGDLS, CDR2 YYNGEE. Germline trimming cut 6 bases from V and 3 bases from J; bases unmatched to any gene: 12. CDR3 coding DNA: TGTGCCAGCACCCCCTCGGGACAGGGGGCTTGGGACACCGGGGAGCTGTTTTTT. Protein sequence: CASTPSGQGAWDTGELFF.

The chain joins TRBV5-1 to TRBJ2-2; 9 bases align to TRBD2. CDR3 length equals 15 residues. V trimming: 3 bases; J trimming: 5 bases; junction bases outside the gene matches: 5. Germline CDR1 is SGHRS and CDR2 is YFSETQ. DNA for the CDR3: TGCGCCAGCAGCTCTCTAGCGGGACAGACCGGGGAGCTGTTTTTT. This gives the protein CASSSLAGQTGELFF.

V gene TRBV11-2 combines with J gene TRBJ2-1; TRBD2 matches 9 bases. The germline V gene has CDR1 SGHAT and CDR2 FQNNGV. After removal of 1 base from V and 7 bases from J, the junction contained 11 bases not matched to a gene. This CDR3 has 17 amino acids. The chain's CDR3 is CASSLGQGLAGKNEQFF. The CDR3 coding sequence is TGTGCCAGCAGCTTAGGTCAGGGCCTAGCGGGAAAGAATGAGCAGTTCTTC.

The chain combines TRBV28 with TRBJ2-1; 13 nucleotides line up with TRBD2. V was pared by 6 bases and J by 0 bases, with 2 bases of the junction left unmatched. The germline V gene has CDR1 MDHEN and CDR2 SYDVKM. The CDR3 has 16 amino acids. CDR3: CASRGTSGDSYNEQFF. As DNA, the CDR3 is TGTGCCAGCAGGGGGACTAGCGGGGACTCCTACAATGAGCAGTTCTTC.

This chain uses TRBV28 with TRBJ1-3; 8 bases align to TRBD1. CDR1 is MDHEN, CDR2 SYDVKM, per germline. The CDR3 runs to 17 residues. V lost 2 bases, J lost 0 bases, and 6 bases stayed unmatched. The CDR3 protein is CASSLRSGQGSGNTIYF. The CDR3 coding sequence is TGTGCCAGCAGTTTAAGGAGCGGACAGGGCTCTGGAAACACCATATATTTT. Together with reference TRBV28 and TRBJ1-3, the CDR3 gives the full variable domain: DVKVTQSSRYLVKRTGEKVFLECVQDMDHENMFWYRQDPGLGLRLIYFSYDVKMKEKGDIPEGYSVSREKKERFSLILESASTNQTSMYLCASSLRSGQGSGNTIYFGEGSWLTVV.

The J gene is TRBJ1-1, the V gene TRBV18; D unresolved. The CDR3 length is 14 residues. V lost 7 bases to trimming and J lost 0 bases, with 12 bases between them. In germline, CDR1 is KGHSH, CDR2 LQKENI. In DNA form, the CDR3 reads TGTGCCAGCTTGCAAGAGGATTTGAACACTGAAGCTTTCTTT. Translating it yields CASLQEDLNTEAFF.

The chain recombines TRBV28 with TRBJ2-5, with 7 bases that match TRBD1. Losses at the gene ends were 5 bases for V and 5 bases for J; bases not matched to a gene: 11. This CDR3 contains 15 residues. CDR1 is MDHEN, CDR2 SYDVKM, per germline. The CDR3 DNA reads as TGTGCCAGCAGTACAATCGAGGGGGCCGGGGAGACCCAGTACTTC. Amino acid sequence: CASSTIEGAGETQYF.

The chain has TRBV19 and TRBJ1-2, with a weak D call TRBD1 (5 bases). This CDR3 comprises 14 residues. V dropped 9 bases and J dropped 4 bases, with 18 bases sitting between them. Germline-derived CDR1 and CDR2 are LNHDA and SQIVND (reference sequence). The CDR3 bases are TGTGCCAGCCGTAGCCCGGCCGGGACCTATGGCTACACCTTC. This encodes CASRSPAGTYGYTF.

V and J are TRBV4-3 and TRBJ2-3, with 14 bases lining up with TRBD2. The CDR3 sequence is 21 residues long. Trimming took 0 bases from V and 0 from J; bases not matched to a gene: 11. Germline V lookup: CDR1 LGHNA, CDR2 YSLEER. CDR3 region: CASSQEHTGLAGGHSTDTQYF. The CDR3 DNA sequence: TGCGCCAGCAGCCAAGAACACACAGGACTAGCGGGGGGCCATAGCACAGATACGCAGTATTTT.

This clone was detected once. The chain has TRBV5-1 and TRBJ2-7; D gene ambiguous. CDR1 is SGHRS and CDR2 is YFSETQ in the germline V gene. CDR3 length: 14 amino acids. V was shortened by 0 bases and J by 0 bases, with 7 bases between the two germline ends. CDR3 in DNA: TGCGCCAGCAGCTTGGACCCCAACTCCTACGAGCAGTACTTC. Protein: CASSLDPNSYEQYF.

This sequence joins TRBV5-1 and TRBJ1-1; possibly TRBD1 for D (6 bases). Trimming removed 4 bases from V and 1 base from J, with 17 bases in between. CDR3 length equals 16 residues. Germline values: CDR1 SGHRS, CDR2 YFSETQ. CDR3 loop: CASSPQPGTPNTEAFF. Written as DNA, the CDR3 is TGCGCCAGCAGCCCTCAACCCGGGACACCGAACACTGAAGCTTTCTTT.

The gene calls are TRBV7-9 and TRBJ2-7; D is unresolved. Germline-derived CDR1 and CDR2 are SEHNR and FQNEAQ (reference sequence). Trimming shortened V by 4 bases and J by 6 bases, and 7 bases separated the two germline ends. This CDR3 contains 11 residues. Written as DNA, the CDR3 is TGTGCCAGCAGCTCGATGGGCGAGCAGTACTTC. Encoded protein: CASSSMGEQYF.

CDR3 nucleotides: TGCGCCAGCAGCCTCGGACAGGGGAGTGTGTTTGAAAAACTGTTTTTT. As protein: CASSLGQGSVFEKLFF. This chain joins TRBV5-1 and TRBJ1-4, with 9 bases that match TRBD1. This CDR3 comprises 16 residues. Looked up from germline, CDR1 is SGHRS and CDR2 is YFSETQ. V lost 4 bases, J lost 7 bases, and 11 bases stayed unmatched.

The rearrangement joins TRBV7-2 to TRBJ1-2; D ambiguous. The ends were cut back, 8 bases at V and 6 bases at J, with 13 bases in the middle. Germline V gene lookup returns CDR1 SGHTA and CDR2 FQGNSA. The CDR3 covers 12 residues. The CDR3 DNA reads as TGTGCCAGCCGTCCGGGTGGAAATGGCTACACCTTC. As protein: CASRPGGNGYTF.

The chain carries TRBV5-4 and TRBJ2-3, with 8 bases that match TRBD2. Germline CDR1 SGHNT, CDR2 YYREEE (reference sequence). CDR3 size: 13 residues. CDR3 loop: CVGTRGSTDTQYF. In nucleotides, the CDR3 is TGTGTAGGGACTAGGGGGAGCACAGATACGCAGTATTTT.

The rearrangement uses TRBV2 and TRBJ1-1, with D unresolved. V dropped 2 bases and J dropped 4 bases, with 20 bases sitting between them. Germline CDR1 and CDR2: SNHLY and FYNNEI. CDR3 length: 17 residues. The CDR3: CASSELGRTFFPTEAFF. CDR3 nucleotides: TGTGCCAGCAGTGAATTAGGCAGGACTTTTTTCCCCACTGAAGCTTTCTTT.

The chain joins TRBV27 to TRBJ2-7; 12 nucleotides align to TRBD2. This CDR3 has 12 residues. The germline V gene has CDR1 MNHEY and CDR2 SMNVEV (reference sequence). The V segment lost 8 bases and the J segment 7 bases; nucleotides outside the gene matches: 3. The CDR3 DNA reads TGTGCCAGCGCTGGACTAGCGGGAGAGCAGTACTTC. It yields the protein CASAGLAGEQYF.

The chain uses TRBV5-4 and TRBJ2-3; 8 bases are a match to TRBD2. The CDR3 length is 16 residues. V shed 4 bases, J shed 1 base, and the junction held 8 bases outside the gene matches. Germline CDR1 and CDR2: SGHNT and YYREEE (reference sequence). This chain's CDR3 is CASSLRWREGTDTQYF. The CDR3, as DNA: TGTGCCAGCAGCCTGAGATGGCGGGAGGGCACAGATACGCAGTATTTT.

The chain is built from TRBV11-3 and TRBJ1-1, with D possibly matching TRBD1 (5 bases). V was shortened by 0 bases and J by 8 bases, with 16 bases between the two germline ends. Per germline, CDR1 SGHNT and CDR2 YENEEA. The CDR3 contains 15 residues. CDR3 sequence (DNA): TGTGCCAGCAGCTTAGATCCGGGACCGCGATCCGAAGCTTTCTTT. This translates into CASSLDPGPRSEAFF.

The rearrangement joins TRBV19 to TRBJ1-5, with TRBD1 matching over 7 bases. The J segment lost 4 bases and the V segment lost 3 bases, leaving 6 bases of the junction unmatched. The CDR3 is made up of 15 amino acids. In germline, CDR1 is LNHDA, CDR2 SQIVND (reference sequence). The CDR3 loop reads CASSIQNRGNQPQHF. CDR3 DNA: TGTGCCAGTAGTATCCAGAACAGGGGAAATCAGCCCCAGCATTTT.

This chain connects TRBV9 to TRBJ2-3; D is perhaps TRBD1 or TRBD2 (5 bases each). Trimming took off 4 bases at V and 3 bases at J, with 15 bases between the two ends. The CDR3 covers 15 residues. The germline gives CDR1 SGDLS, CDR2 YYNGEE. The CDR3 here is CASSLSPGPTDTQYF. The CDR3, as DNA: TGTGCCAGCAGCCTCTCGCCGGGGCCGACAGATACGCAGTATTTT.

The V and J genes are TRBV10-2 and TRBJ1-2, with 10 bases lining up with TRBD1. Losses at the gene ends were 7 bases for V and 6 bases for J; bases not matched to a gene: 5. Germline V gives CDR1 WSHSY, CDR2 SAAADI. The CDR3 has 13 amino acids. CDR3 in amino acids: CASKRTGGDGYTF. The CDR3, as DNA: TGCGCCAGCAAAAGGACAGGGGGAGATGGCTACACCTTC.

This clone came up once. The chain is built from TRBV10-1 and TRBJ2-5; possible D gene TRBD2, 5 bases. Trimming shortened V by 3 bases and J by 4 bases, and 12 bases separated the two germline ends. CDR1 is WNHNN, CDR2 SYGVQD, per germline (reference sequence). The CDR3 totals 14 residues. CDR3 nucleotides: TGCGCCAGCAGTGACCGTGGACTCGGAGAGACCCAGTACTTC. It encodes CASSDRGLGETQYF.

The chain employs TRBV2 and TRBJ1-4; D remains unclear. The CDR3 spans 13 residues. Germline CDR1 and CDR2: SNHLY and FYNNEI. Trimming left V 6 bases short and J 7 bases short, with 12 bases between. The chain's CDR3 is CASRISVGEKLFF. Here the CDR3 DNA reads TGTGCCAGCAGGATTAGTGTGGGTGAAAAACTGTTTTTT.

The table lists this clone with a count of one. The chain combines TRBV7-9 with TRBJ2-1, with D possibly being TRBD1 (7 bases). CDR1 and CDR2 from the germline V gene are SEHNR and FQNEAQ (reference sequence). Trimming pared 3 bases from V and 3 bases from J, leaving 18 bases between. CDR3 length: 17 amino acids. CDR3 sequence reads: CASSFRGAGSGYNEQFF. DNA for the CDR3: TGTGCCAGCAGCTTCAGGGGGGCGGGATCTGGCTACAATGAGCAGTTCTTC.

The chain joins TRBV7-8 to TRBJ1-5; no clear D gene. Looked up from germline, CDR1 is SGHVS and CDR2 is FQNEAQ. CDR3 length: 14 residues. Trimming pared 4 bases from V and 0 bases from J, leaving 7 bases between. DNA of the CDR3: TGTGCCAGCAGCTCCCGACTTAGCAATCAGCCCCAGCATTTT. Its translation: CASSSRLSNQPQHF.

This chain connects TRBV4-3 to TRBJ1-2; D uncertain. This CDR3 region has 15 residues. Trimming pared 4 bases from V and 2 bases from J, leaving 14 bases between. Germline V lookup: CDR1 LGHNA, CDR2 YSLEER. Here the CDR3 DNA reads TGCGCCAGCAGCCGGGGAGGGCCGCCGAACTATGGCTACACCTTC. Translation: CASSRGGPPNYGYTF.

V gene TRBV10-3 combines with J gene TRBJ1-5; tentative D call: TRBD1 (6 bases). CDR1 and CDR2 (germline): ENHRY, SYGVKD. Trimming pared 0 bases from V and 5 bases from J, leaving 17 bases between. The CDR3 has 17 amino acids. This chain's CDR3 is CAISESLGQITHQPQHF. CDR3 in DNA: TGTGCCATCAGTGAGTCTTTAGGACAGATTACACATCAGCCCCAGCATTTT.

The rearrangement links TRBV2 to TRBJ1-5, with D uncertain. Germline values: CDR1 SNHLY, CDR2 FYNNEI. This CDR3 contains 14 residues. Trimming pared 0 bases from V and 7 bases from J, leaving 10 bases between. CDR3: CASSEALGYQPQHF. The CDR3 DNA reads TGTGCCAGCAGTGAAGCGCTCGGGTACCAGCCCCAGCATTTT.

The CDR3 nucleotides are TGTGCCAGCAGTGATGCCAGGGGGGGCACTGAAGCTTTCTTT. The encoded protein is CASSDARGGTEAFF. This chain links TRBV2 with TRBJ1-1, with 7 bases identical to TRBD1. The germline V gene has CDR1 SNHLY and CDR2 FYNNEI. Losses at the gene ends were 3 bases for V and 4 bases for J; bases not matched to a gene: 5. The CDR3 length is 14 residues.

The chain combines TRBV9 with TRBJ2-7; weak D call: TRBD2 (7 bases). V was shortened by 0 bases and J by 7 bases, with 14 bases between the two germline ends. This CDR3 spans 14 amino acids. The germline V gene encodes CDR1 SGDLS and CDR2 YYNGEE. The CDR3 loop is CASSVATRGGEQYF. The DNA for the CDR3 is TGTGCCAGCAGCGTAGCGACTAGGGGGGGTGAGCAGTACTTC.

This chain uses TRBV11-2 with TRBJ2-1; D is possibly TRBD2 (5 bases). Germline CDR1 is SGHAT and CDR2 is FQNNGV. This CDR3 is 13 amino acids long. Trimming took off 5 bases at V and 8 bases at J, with 13 bases between the two ends. CDR3: CASSQLVFYEQFF. The CDR3 coding sequence is TGTGCCAGCAGCCAACTAGTCTTCTATGAGCAGTTCTTC.